One sample yielded the 2 T cell receptor beta chains listed below, sequenced in a study of spatial heterogeneity in lung cancer. Time point indicated: sample taken at primary tumor resection. The study sequenced unsorted whole RNA from tumor, nontumor lung or frozen PBMC. MiXCR was run by TCRdb on the 5' RACE reads, yielding one entry per CDR3 protein. The data show about 82,000 distinct CDR3 sequences, roughly 13% seen once. The sample was PBMCs, taken at surgery. The source is a male donor with early-stage non-small cell lung cancer.

The sample holds a few counts of this clonotype. The V and J genes are TRBV6-2 or TRBV6-3 and TRBJ2-1, with D unresolved. Trimming shortened V by 6 bases and J by 3 bases, and 12 bases separated the two germline ends. Germline CDR1 and CDR2: MNHEY and SVGEGT. This CDR3 spans 14 amino acids. CDR3 residues: CASSATGLYNEQFF. Written as DNA, the CDR3 is TGTGCCAGCAGCGCTACGGGCCTCTACAATGAGCAGTTCTTC.

In its sample, this clonotype was seen a few times. The CDR3 reads CASSQWTSWEQYF. As DNA, the CDR3 is TGCGCCAGCAGCCAATGGACTAGCTGGGAGCAGTACTTC. The chain has TRBV4-1 and TRBJ2-7; 8 bases map to TRBD2. Germline V gene data show CDR1 as MGHRA and CDR2 as YSYEKL. The J segment lost 7 bases and the V segment lost 2 bases, leaving 4 bases of the junction unmatched. The length of the CDR3 is 13 residues.